The rows below give T cell receptor beta chains drawn from one sample of a study of T cells in tuberculosis. TCRdb's table, derived via immunoSEQ multiplex PCR, lists solely in-frame clones and lacks some. The table lists fewer than 35,000 clones, roughly 94% of them singletons, with 6.5% to 8% in the top ten. Material: PBMCs. The receptors stem from a donor aged 10-30 years with latent tuberculosis or without tuberculosis infection. CDR3s include the opening cysteine and the closing phenylalanine or tryptophan. A D gene is named only where the DNA matches it firmly. Expanded clones get a size class; other rows say once, few or many, or leave the size out.

d_gene: TRBD2
j_gene: TRBJ2-1
v_gene: TRBV7-9
abundance: .
CDR3nt: TGTGCCAGCAGCCTAGCGGGAGGACACTACAATGAGCAGTTCTTC
CDR3aa: CASSLAGGHYNEQFF

d_gene: .
j_gene: TRBJ2-2
v_gene: TRBV5-1
abundance: .
CDR3nt: TGCGCCAGCAGCTTGGTCGGGATCTCCACCGGGGAGCTGTTTTTT
CDR3aa: CASSLVGISTGELFF

d_gene: TRBD2
j_gene: TRBJ2-5
v_gene: TRBV7-7
abundance: .
CDR3nt: TGTGCTAGCAGCTTACGGACCCCTGTAGCGGGCCGGTGGGGAGAGGTGACCCAGTACTTC
CDR3aa: CASSLRTPVAGRWGEVTQYF

d_gene: .
j_gene: TRBJ2-1
v_gene: TRBV30
abundance: .
CDR3nt: TGTGCCTGGAGTGGGACAAATTACAATGAGCAGTTCTTC
CDR3aa: CAWSGTNYNEQFF

d_gene: .
j_gene: TRBJ2-7
v_gene: TRBV30
abundance: .
CDR3nt: TGTGCCTGGAGAAGGGGACTTCTATGGTCCGAGCAGTACTTC
CDR3aa: CAWRRGLLWSEQYF

d_gene: TRBD1
j_gene: TRBJ1-5
v_gene: TRBV27
abundance: .
CDR3nt: TGTGCCAGCAGTTTATTATCGGCAGGGGGCGATCAGCCCCAGCATTTT
CDR3aa: CASSLLSAGGDQPQHF

d_gene: .
j_gene: TRBJ2-3
v_gene: TRBV4-2
abundance: .
CDR3nt: TGTGCCAGCAGCTTTAATCGGGGTACGCAGTATTTT
CDR3aa: CASSFNRGTQYF

d_gene: .
j_gene: TRBJ1-2
v_gene: TRBV7-2
abundance: .
CDR3nt: TGTGCCAGCAGCTTCCCCCGGGGGGCAGCTAACTATGGCTACACCTTC
CDR3aa: CASSFPRGAANYGYTF

d_gene: .
j_gene: TRBJ2-1
v_gene: TRBV5-1
abundance: .
CDR3nt: TGCGCCAGCGAGAGAAGCGGCCTGTACAATGAGCAGTTCTTC
CDR3aa: CASERSGLYNEQFF

d_gene: .
j_gene: TRBJ1-2
v_gene: TRBV2
abundance: once
CDR3nt: TGTGCCAGCAGTGAAAGTCAGAACTATGGCTACACCTTC
CDR3aa: CASSESQNYGYTF

d_gene: .
j_gene: TRBJ1-5
v_gene: TRBV7-3
abundance: .
CDR3nt: TGTGCCAGCAGCTTAATTCGGGGGGCTGGGAGTGCATCGAGCAATCAGCCCCAGCATTTT
CDR3aa: CASSLIRGAGSASSNQPQHF

d_gene: .
j_gene: TRBJ2-3
v_gene: TRBV9
abundance: .
CDR3nt: TGTGCCAGCAGCGTAGAAGGAGGGACCAGAGATACGCAGTATTTT
CDR3aa: CASSVEGGTRDTQYF

d_gene: TRBD2
j_gene: TRBJ2-1
v_gene: TRBV10-3
abundance: .
CDR3nt: TGTGCCATCAGTGCGACTAGCGACTCCTACAATGAGCAGTTCTTC
CDR3aa: CAISATSDSYNEQFF

d_gene: .
j_gene: TRBJ2-1
v_gene: TRBV5-6
abundance: .
CDR3nt: TGTGCCAGCAGCCCCGGAGACAATGAGCAGTTCTTC
CDR3aa: CASSPGDNEQFF

d_gene: .
j_gene: TRBJ1-4
v_gene: TRBV9
abundance: .
CDR3nt: TGTGCCAGCAGCGTAGAGGGAGTAGGCGAAAAACTGTTTTTT
CDR3aa: CASSVEGVGEKLFF

d_gene: TRBD1
j_gene: TRBJ1-5
v_gene: TRBV15
abundance: .
CDR3nt: TGTGCCACCAGCCCCCGACAGGGATGGCCCCAGCATTTT
CDR3aa: CATSPRQGWPQHF

d_gene: .
j_gene: TRBJ1-2
v_gene: TRBV7-9
abundance: few
CDR3nt: TGTGCCAGCAGCCCACTAGGGCGTTTCTATGGCTACACCTTC
CDR3aa: CASSPLGRFYGYTF

d_gene: .
j_gene: TRBJ1-2
v_gene: TRBV6-1
abundance: .
CDR3nt: TGTGCCAGCAGTGATTCCGGGAGATACTATGGCTACACCTTC
CDR3aa: CASSDSGRYYGYTF

d_gene: TRBD1
j_gene: TRBJ2-7
v_gene: TRBV6-1
abundance: .
CDR3nt: TGTGCCAGCAGTGAAATAGGGGGCCAAGCCTACGAGCAGTACTTC
CDR3aa: CASSEIGGQAYEQYF

d_gene: .
j_gene: TRBJ2-7
v_gene: TRBV11-2
abundance: once
CDR3nt: TGTGCCAGCAGCCTCGTACCCGGGGGAGCCTACGAGCAGTACTTC
CDR3aa: CASSLVPGGAYEQYF

d_gene: .
j_gene: TRBJ2-1
v_gene: TRBV7-2
abundance: .
CDR3nt: TGTGCCAGCAGCTCGGGACTCTACAATGAGCAGTTCTTC
CDR3aa: CASSSGLYNEQFF

d_gene: TRBD1
j_gene: TRBJ2-7
v_gene: TRBV7-2
abundance: .
CDR3nt: TGTGCCAGCAGCTTCCAGGGGGATGACTACGAGCAGTACTTC
CDR3aa: CASSFQGDDYEQYF

d_gene: TRBD2
j_gene: TRBJ2-7
v_gene: TRBV5-5
abundance: .
CDR3nt: TGTGCCAGCAGCATAGGTAGCGGGAGTACCAACGAGCAGTACTTC
CDR3aa: CASSIGSGSTNEQYF

d_gene: .
j_gene: TRBJ2-2
v_gene: TRBV11-2
abundance: .
CDR3nt: TGTGCCAGCAGCTTAGAGAGGAACACCGGGGAGCTGTTTTTT
CDR3aa: CASSLERNTGELFF

d_gene: .
j_gene: TRBJ1-1
v_gene: TRBV6-1
abundance: .
CDR3nt: TGTGCCAGCAGGAATCCATGGAGCACTGAAGCTTTCTTT
CDR3aa: CASRNPWSTEAFF

d_gene: .
j_gene: TRBJ2-6
v_gene: TRBV30
abundance: .
CDR3nt: TGTGCTAGGGGCTGGGGAGGGGCCAACGTCCTGACTTTC
CDR3aa: CARGWGGANVLTF

d_gene: .
j_gene: TRBJ1-5
v_gene: TRBV6-1
abundance: .
CDR3nt: TGTGCCAGCACCCCCGCCAGGGCGGGCAATCAGCCCCAGCATTTT
CDR3aa: CASTPARAGNQPQHF

d_gene: .
j_gene: TRBJ2-1
v_gene: TRBV21-1
abundance: .
CDR3nt: TGTGCCAGCAGCAAACGGGAGGGTCACAATGAGCAGTTCTTC
CDR3aa: CASSKREGHNEQFF

d_gene: .
j_gene: TRBJ2-2
v_gene: TRBV2
abundance: .
CDR3nt: TGTGCCAGCAGTGAACTCGTGGACAGTGCGAACACCGGGGAGCTGTTTTTT
CDR3aa: CASSELVDSANTGELFF

d_gene: TRBD1
j_gene: TRBJ2-1
v_gene: TRBV6-6
abundance: .
CDR3nt: TGTGCCAGCGGGCGACAGGGACAGACTTACAATGAGCAGTTCTTC
CDR3aa: CASGRQGQTYNEQFF

d_gene: .
j_gene: TRBJ2-4
v_gene: TRBV11-3
abundance: few
CDR3nt: TGTGCCAGCAGCTCGGGTCGGGGGTCAAACATTCAGTACTTC
CDR3aa: CASSSGRGSNIQYF

d_gene: TRBD1
j_gene: TRBJ1-4
v_gene: TRBV25-1
abundance: .
CDR3nt: TGTGCCAGCAGTGATCCGGGACAGGGAAATGAAAAACTGTTTTTT
CDR3aa: CASSDPGQGNEKLFF

d_gene: .
j_gene: TRBJ2-5
v_gene: TRBV2
abundance: .
CDR3nt: TGTGCCAGCAGTGAGGGCCGTACAGAGACCCAGTACTTC
CDR3aa: CASSEGRTETQYF

d_gene: TRBD2
j_gene: TRBJ2-1
v_gene: TRBV10-3
abundance: once
CDR3nt: TGTGCCATCAGTTCGGGACTAGCGGGAGGGAGGGATGAGCAGTTCTTC
CDR3aa: CAISSGLAGGRDEQFF

d_gene: TRBD1
j_gene: TRBJ1-1
v_gene: TRBV5-1
abundance: once
CDR3nt: TGCGCCAGCAGCCTTTTAAGGACAGGCCTTGCCAGTGAAGCTTTCTTT
CDR3aa: CASSLLRTGLASEAFF

d_gene: .
j_gene: TRBJ2-1
v_gene: TRBV27
abundance: .
CDR3nt: TGTGCCAGCAGTCGTAGCGGTTCCTCCTACAATGAGCAGTTCTTC
CDR3aa: CASSRSGSSYNEQFF

d_gene: .
j_gene: TRBJ2-3
v_gene: TRBV2
abundance: once
CDR3nt: TGTGCCAGCCTAATCAGCACAGATACGCAGTATTTT
CDR3aa: CASLISTDTQYF

d_gene: TRBD1
j_gene: TRBJ1-1
v_gene: TRBV19
abundance: .
CDR3nt: TGTGCCAGTAGTATCCTCCGGGACAGCTGGACTGAAGCTTTCTTT
CDR3aa: CASSILRDSWTEAFF

d_gene: TRBD1
j_gene: TRBJ2-7
v_gene: TRBV5-6
abundance: .
CDR3nt: TGTGCCAGCAGTCAGACAGGGTCCTCCTACGAGCAGTACTTC
CDR3aa: CASSQTGSSYEQYF

d_gene: TRBD2
j_gene: TRBJ2-3
v_gene: TRBV20-1
abundance: .
CDR3nt: TGCAGTGCCCGGGAGGGCGGGACGCAGTATTTT
CDR3aa: CSAREGGTQYF

d_gene: TRBD1
j_gene: TRBJ2-2
v_gene: TRBV5-1
abundance: once
CDR3nt: TGCGCCAGCAGCCTGGAAGGGACAGGGGTCACCGGGGAGCTGTTTTTT
CDR3aa: CASSLEGTGVTGELFF

d_gene: .
j_gene: TRBJ1-1
v_gene: TRBV30
abundance: .
CDR3nt: TGTGCCTGGAGTGTTTGGCCTGAAGCTTTCTTT
CDR3aa: CAWSVWPEAFF

d_gene: .
j_gene: TRBJ2-5
v_gene: TRBV19
abundance: .
CDR3nt: TGTGCCAGTAGTTCCAACCAAGAGACCCAGTACTTC
CDR3aa: CASSSNQETQYF

d_gene: .
j_gene: TRBJ1-1
v_gene: TRBV10-3
abundance: .
CDR3nt: TGTGCCATCAAAAGGGGCCCTTTAACCGAAGCTTTCTTT
CDR3aa: CAIKRGPLTEAFF

d_gene: .
j_gene: TRBJ1-2
v_gene: TRBV28
abundance: .
CDR3nt: TGTGCCAGCACCCGGCTTGGGCTGACCTATGGCTACACCTTC
CDR3aa: CASTRLGLTYGYTF